A selection of T cell receptor beta chains follows, all from one sample in a study of cytomegalovirus exposure and HLA in healthy donors. Assay: immunoSEQ multiplex PCR; the TCRdb copy retains only in-frame clones and omits some. Of about 160,000 clones listed, around 80% were seen once; the top ten hold approximately 6.8%. Sequencing was done on a sample of PBMCs. The origin of the receptors is a male donor in good health and CMV-seropositive. CDR3s include the opening cysteine and the closing phenylalanine or tryptophan. Fields, in order: V gene, clone size, J gene, D gene, CDR3 protein, CDR3 DNA. D genes are given only for firm matches. Not all rows give a size; the values are once, few, many and, for expanded clones, a class.

TRBV7-3,-,TRBJ1-1,-,CASSLEQYTEAFF,TGTGCCAGCAGCTTAGAACAGTACACTGAAGCTTTCTTT
TRBV4-3,-,TRBJ1-2,-,CASSQDYSTNYGYTF,TGCGCCAGCAGCCAAGATTACAGTACTAACTATGGCTACACCTTC
TRBV9,-,TRBJ1-2,TRBD1,CASSALGQGSHGYTF,TGTGCCAGCAGCGCCCTAGGACAGGGGTCCCATGGCTACACCTTC
TRBV6-5,-,TRBJ2-1,TRBD2,CASSSKLAGPYNEQFF,TGTGCCAGCAGTTCGAAACTAGCGGGGCCCTACAATGAGCAGTTCTTC
TRBV27,-,TRBJ2-3,-,CASSPGLKRGTQYF,TGTGCCAGCAGTCCCGGGTTGAAGAGGGGGACGCAGTATTTT
TRBV13,-,TRBJ2-7,TRBD2,CASSIRVRRGNEQYF,TGTGCCAGCAGCATCAGGGTCCGGCGGGGGAACGAGCAGTACTTC
TRBV6-6,-,TRBJ2-1,-,CASSSLNNEQFF,TGTGCCAGCAGTTCACTAAACAATGAGCAGTTCTTC
TRBV11-3,-,TRBJ2-5,TRBD1,CASSKGQGLETQYF,TGTGCCAGCAGCAAGGGACAGGGACTCGAGACCCAGTACTTC
TRBV20-1,-,TRBJ1-3,-,CSASRGGIIYF,TGCAGTGCTAGCCGGGGGGGGATCATATATTTT
TRBV2,-,TRBJ1-2,TRBD1,CASSRTGGGNGYTF,TGTGCCAGCAGTCGGACAGGGGGCGGGAATGGCTACACCTTC
TRBV11-3,-,TRBJ2-7,TRBD1,CASRQRTGPTYEQYF,TGTGCCAGCAGACAAAGGACAGGGCCGACCTACGAGCAGTACTTC
TRBV19,-,TRBJ2-1,TRBD2,CASSARGGPLAGSNEQFF,TGTGCCAGTAGTGCGAGGGGGGGGCCACTAGCGGGAAGCAATGAGCAGTTCTTC
TRBV5-1,-,TRBJ2-3,-,CASSLEAPRQPTDTQYF,TGCGCCAGCAGCTTGGAAGCACCAAGACAGCCCACAGATACGCAGTATTTT
TRBV2,-,TRBJ2-7,-,CASRPDRPYEQYF,TGTGCCAGCAGGCCGGACAGACCCTACGAGCAGTACTTC
TRBV19,once,TRBJ1-2,-,CASTGGQSYGYTF,TGTGCCAGTACGGGGGGGCAAAGCTATGGCTACACCTTC
TRBV6-5,once,TRBJ2-1,TRBD1,CASSPRDSGTEQFF,TGTGCCAGCAGCCCACGGGACAGTGGGACTGAGCAGTTCTTC
TRBV30,-,TRBJ1-4,-,CAWSVLGDLEKLFF,TGTGCCTGGAGTGTACTCGGAGACCTTGAAAAACTGTTTTTT
TRBV28,few,TRBJ1-1,TRBD1,CASSLSDRPGGAFF,TGTGCCAGCAGTTTATCGGACAGGCCCGGGGGAGCTTTCTTT
TRBV9,-,TRBJ2-5,-,CASSQGGIETQYF,TGTGCCAGCAGCCAAGGAGGGATAGAGACCCAGTACTTC
TRBV7-6,-,TRBJ2-5,-,CASSFGAGETQYF,TGTGCCAGCAGCTTTGGGGCTGGAGAGACCCAGTACTTC
TRBV28,-,TRBJ2-5,TRBD2,CASRRTSGSFFQETQYF,TGTGCCAGCAGAAGGACTAGCGGGTCCTTTTTCCAAGAGACCCAGTACTTC
TRBV30,-,TRBJ2-5,-,CAWMAFGSGKTQYF,TGTGCCTGGATGGCGTTCGGGAGTGGAAAGACCCAGTACTTC
TRBV13,-,TRBJ2-3,TRBD2,CASSLPWVAGGTDTQYF,TGTGCCAGCAGCTTACCCTGGGTAGCGGGAGGTACAGATACGCAGTATTTT
TRBV16,-,TRBJ2-7,TRBD1,CASNIQTGGAYEQYF,TGTGCCAGCAACATTCAGACAGGGGGGGCCTACGAGCAGTACTTC
TRBV11-3,-,TRBJ2-5,-,CASSPESESGVVETQYF,TGTGCCAGCAGCCCGGAAAGTGAGTCGGGAGTTGTGGAGACCCAGTACTTC
TRBV5-1,-,TRBJ2-7,-,CASSLGPGTDEQYF,TGCGCCAGCAGCCTCGGCCCGGGTACGGACGAGCAGTACTTC
TRBV7-3,-,TRBJ2-5,TRBD2,CASSPLAGVGETQYF,TGTGCCAGCAGCCCGCTGGCGGGAGTAGGAGAGACCCAGTACTTC
TRBV28,-,TRBJ2-2,-,CASSSGELFF,TGTGCCAGCAGTTCAGGGGAGCTGTTTTTT
TRBV4-3,-,TRBJ2-3,TRBD2,CASSQGAGGPSTDTQYF,TGCGCCAGCAGCCAAGGGGCGGGAGGACCCAGCACAGATACGCAGTATTTT
TRBV5-1,-,TRBJ2-7,TRBD1,CASRVGQESYEQYF,TGCGCCAGCAGGGTAGGACAGGAGAGCTACGAGCAGTACTTC
TRBV5-1,-,TRBJ2-1,TRBD2,CASSPPGLADPYNEQFF,TGCGCCAGCAGCCCTCCGGGGCTAGCGGACCCATACAATGAGCAGTTCTTC